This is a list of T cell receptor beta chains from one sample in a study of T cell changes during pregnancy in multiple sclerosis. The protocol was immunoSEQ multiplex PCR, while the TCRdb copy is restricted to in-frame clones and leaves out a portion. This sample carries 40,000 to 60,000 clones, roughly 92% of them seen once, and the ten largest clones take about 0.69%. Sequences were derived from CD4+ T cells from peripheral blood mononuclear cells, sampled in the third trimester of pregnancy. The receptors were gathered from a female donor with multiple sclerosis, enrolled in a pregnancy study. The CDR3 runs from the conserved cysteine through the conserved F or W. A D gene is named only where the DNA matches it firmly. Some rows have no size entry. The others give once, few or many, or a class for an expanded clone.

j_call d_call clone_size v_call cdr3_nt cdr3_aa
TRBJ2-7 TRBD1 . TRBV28 TGTGCCAGCAGCCTGGTTGGGACAGGGGGACACTACGAGCAGTACTTC CASSLVGTGGHYEQYF
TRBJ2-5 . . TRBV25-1 TGTGCCAGCAGTGATCCCCCAGGGATTCAAGAGACCCAGTACTTC CASSDPPGIQETQYF
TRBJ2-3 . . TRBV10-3 TGTGCCATCAGTGAGGGGAGACTAAGCACAGATACGCAGTATTTT CAISEGRLSTDTQYF
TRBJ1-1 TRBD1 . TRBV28 TGTGCCAGCAACCACCCGGGGACAGGGGGCCGTGAAGCTTTCTTT CASNHPGTGGREAFF
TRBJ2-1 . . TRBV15 TGTGCCACCAGCAGAGTGGGACTCGGAGTCAATGAGCAGTTCTTC CATSRVGLGVNEQFF
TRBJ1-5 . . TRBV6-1 TGTGCCAGCCTAAGGACCAGTTCGGGGGGTCAGCCCCAGCATTTT CASLRTSSGGQPQHF
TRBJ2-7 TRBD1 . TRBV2 TGTGCCAGCAGTGCGAACTTCAGGACAGGCGCAAACGAGCAGTACTTC CASSANFRTGANEQYF
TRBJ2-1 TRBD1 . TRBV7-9 TGTGCCAGCAGGCGGACAGGGAGCTCCTACAATGAGCAGTTCTTC CASRRTGSSYNEQFF
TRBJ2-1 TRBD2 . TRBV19 TGTGCCAGTAGATCCAATAGCGGGAAGCAGTTCTTC CASRSNSGKQFF
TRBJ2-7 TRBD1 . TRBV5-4 TGTGCCAGCAGCTTGGTCGGACAGGGCCCCAGCGAGCAGTACTTC CASSLVGQGPSEQYF
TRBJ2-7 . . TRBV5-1 TGCGCCAGCAGCTTACCGGGACAAGAATACGAGCAGTACTTC CASSLPGQEYEQYF
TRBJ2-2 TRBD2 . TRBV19 TGTGCCAGTACTGGGCTAGCGGGGATCACCGGGGAGCTGTTTTTT CASTGLAGITGELFF
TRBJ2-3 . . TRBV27 TGTGCCAGCAGTTACAGCGGGACAAGCACAGATACGCAGTATTTT CASSYSGTSTDTQYF
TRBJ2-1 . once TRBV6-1 TGTGCCAGCAGTGCGAAGACAGGAATGGACAATGAGCAGTTCTTC CASSAKTGMDNEQFF
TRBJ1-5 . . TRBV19 TGTGCCAGTAGTATATGGAACAGACCTAGCAATCAGCCCCAGCATTTT CASSIWNRPSNQPQHF
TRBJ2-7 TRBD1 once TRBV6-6 TGTGCCAGCAGTTTGGGACAGATCTACGAGCAGTACTTC CASSLGQIYEQYF
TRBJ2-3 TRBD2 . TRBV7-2 TGTGCCAGCAGCTTAGGACCTAGCGGGGGCGCGGATACGCAGTATTTT CASSLGPSGGADTQYF
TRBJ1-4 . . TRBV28 TGTGCCAGCAGTTCCAGGGTTGAGGTGTTTTTT CASSSRVEVFF
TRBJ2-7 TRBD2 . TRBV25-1 TGTGCCAGCAGTGAACCCGGACTAGCGGGAGGGCACGAGCAGTACTTC CASSEPGLAGGHEQYF
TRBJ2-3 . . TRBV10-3 TGCGCCATCTCGGCGGGATGGGGAGATACGCAGTATTTT CAISAGWGDTQYF
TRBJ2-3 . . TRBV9 TGTGCCAGCAGCGTAGCAGCGAGCACAGATACGCAGTATTTT CASSVAASTDTQYF
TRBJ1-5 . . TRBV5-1 TGCGCCAGCAGCCCGCTCGGGCGGGATCAGCCCCAGCATTTT CASSPLGRDQPQHF
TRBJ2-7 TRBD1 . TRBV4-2 TGTGCCAGCAGCCATCCCTTCCGGGACAGGTCATCCTACGAGCAGTACTTC CASSHPFRDRSSYEQYF
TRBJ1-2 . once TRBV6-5 TGTGCCAGTAGAGAAACAGCTAACTATGGCTACACCTTC CASRETANYGYTF
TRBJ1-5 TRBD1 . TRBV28 TGTGCCAGCAGTTTAATTTTCTGGGACAGGGGGCGAGGCAATAGCAATCAGCCCCAGCATTTT CASSLIFWDRGRGNSNQPQHF
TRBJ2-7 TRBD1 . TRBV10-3 TGTGCCATCAGTGGCCGGGACAGGGTCCCCTACGAGCAGTACTTC CAISGRDRVPYEQYF
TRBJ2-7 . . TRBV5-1 TGCGCCAGCAGCTTGTTACAGGGCAGCTCCTACGAGCAGTACTTC CASSLLQGSSYEQYF
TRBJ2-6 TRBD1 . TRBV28 TGTGCCAGCAGGTCGTACCCGGCCCGGGACAGGGCTTCCTCTGGGGCCAACGTCCTGACTTTC CASRSYPARDRASSGANVLTF
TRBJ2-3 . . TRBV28 TGTGCCAGCAGTGCGGGACTTTATACGCAGTATTTT CASSAGLYTQYF
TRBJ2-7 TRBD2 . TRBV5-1 TGCGCCAGCAGCTTGTTAAGCGGGAGCTCCTACGAGCAGTACTTC CASSLLSGSSYEQYF
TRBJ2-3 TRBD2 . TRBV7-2 TGTGCCAGCAGCGGACTAGCGGGGTTCACAGATACGCAGTATTTT CASSGLAGFTDTQYF
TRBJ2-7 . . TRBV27 TGTGCCAGCAGTTTAGGTGGCACAGTTGCCTTCTACGAGCAGTACTTC CASSLGGTVAFYEQYF
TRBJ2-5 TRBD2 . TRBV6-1 TGTGCCAGCAGTAGCGGGATGAGGGAAGAGACCCAGTACTTC CASSSGMREETQYF
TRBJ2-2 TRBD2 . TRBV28 TGTGCCAGCAGACTCCTGGCCCCTCTAGCGGGAGAAACCGGGGAGCTGTTTTTT CASRLLAPLAGETGELFF
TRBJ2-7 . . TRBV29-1 TGCAGCGTTTTAATTTCCGAGCAGTACTTC CSVLISEQYF
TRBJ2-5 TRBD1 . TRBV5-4 TGTGCCAGCAGCTTTTGGGACAGGGTAAGAGAAGAGACCCAGTACTTC CASSFWDRVREETQYF
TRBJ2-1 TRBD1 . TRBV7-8 TGTGCCAGCAGCAAGGACAGGGTGCTCGGGGAGCAGTTCTTC CASSKDRVLGEQFF
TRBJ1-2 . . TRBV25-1 TGTGCCAGCAGTGGAAGGACCAGCAGAGAAGGGGATTACACCTTC CASSGRTSREGDYTF
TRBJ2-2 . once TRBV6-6 TGTGCCACCTCCAAGGGCGGAGGAACCGGGGAGCTGTTTTTT CATSKGGGTGELFF
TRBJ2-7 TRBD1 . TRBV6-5 TGTGCCAGCCGACAGGGCCAACTCTACGAGCAGTACTTC CASRQGQLYEQYF
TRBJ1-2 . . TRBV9 TGTGCCAGCAGCGTAGAGCCGGGAAACTATGGCTACACCTTC CASSVEPGNYGYTF
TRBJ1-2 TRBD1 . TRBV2 TGTGCCAGCGACCACAGGGGCTATGGCTACACCTTC CASDHRGYGYTF
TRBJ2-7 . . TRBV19 TGTGCCAGTAGTCAACCGGGGAATACCTACGAGCAGTACTTC CASSQPGNTYEQYF